This T cell receptor beta chain was captured by sequencing in a study of blood T cell repertoires in COVID-19. Details on this clone: The sample carries other DNA sequences with the same CDR3.

This CDR3 has 14 amino acids. V lost 0 bases and J lost 3, with 12 bases in between. CDR1 GTSNPN and CDR2 SVGIG come from the germline V gene (reference sequence). The repertoire was sequenced with immunoSEQ multiplex PCR; TCRdb's copy has only in-frame clones and lacks some. The data contain roughly 120,000 clones, less than 75% of them seen just once; the ten biggest clones take up 0.75% to 0.9%. V usage is TRBV30 and J usage is TRBJ2-7; maybe TRBD1 (6 bases). The clonotype originates from a human donor with acute or convalescent COVID-19. The donor label of this sample is uncertain. Sequencing was performed on peripheral blood. In DNA form, the CDR3 reads TGTGCCTGGAGTGTCGGCAGGGGACACTACGAGCAGTACTTC. Translated: CAWSVGRGHYEQYF.